The rows below give T cell receptor beta chains drawn from one sample of a study of cytomegalovirus exposure and HLA in healthy donors. Sequenced by immunoSEQ multiplex PCR; TCRdb stores in-frame clones only, minus some. The data contain 90,000 to 140,000 clones, 83% of them singletons. Sample: PBMCs. These receptors were collected from a man younger than 35 in good health and CMV-seronegative. CDR3s include the opening cysteine and the closing phenylalanine or tryptophan. Each record gives: clone size, J gene, D gene, V gene, CDR3 DNA, CDR3 protein. The D gene is left open where the match is weak. Expanded clones get a size class; other rows say once, few or many, or leave the size out.

clone_size: .; j_call: TRBJ2-7; d_call: TRBD1; v_call: TRBV19; cdr3_nt: TGTGCCAGTAGAGGACAGGGGGCGTTGGGCTACGAGCAGTACTTC; cdr3_aa: CASRGQGALGYEQYF
clone_size: .; j_call: TRBJ1-1; d_call: .; v_call: TRBV6-5; cdr3_nt: TGTGCCAGCAGCCGAGGGGCGGGGGTGACTGAAGCTTTCTTT; cdr3_aa: CASSRGAGVTEAFF
clone_size: many; j_call: TRBJ2-1; d_call: TRBD2; v_call: TRBV4-3; cdr3_nt: TGCGCCAGCAGCCAACGACTAGCGGGACAGTACAATGAGCAGTTCTTC; cdr3_aa: CASSQRLAGQYNEQFF
clone_size: .; j_call: TRBJ2-5; d_call: .; v_call: TRBV7-9; cdr3_nt: TGTGCCAGCAGCTTAGCGCGGTCAGGGGAGACCCAGTACTTC; cdr3_aa: CASSLARSGETQYF
clone_size: .; j_call: TRBJ2-1; d_call: .; v_call: TRBV6-5; cdr3_nt: TGTGCCAGCAGCCGCCAGTTGTACAATGAGCAGTTCTTC; cdr3_aa: CASSRQLYNEQFF
clone_size: once; j_call: TRBJ2-2; d_call: TRBD2; v_call: TRBV30; cdr3_nt: TGTGCCTGGAGTGTGGGGGGGAACGGGGAGCTGTTTTTT; cdr3_aa: CAWSVGGNGELFF
clone_size: .; j_call: TRBJ1-1; d_call: .; v_call: TRBV7-3; cdr3_nt: TGTGCCAGCAGCTTAATGGCAGGTTTGAACACTGAAGCTTTCTTT; cdr3_aa: CASSLMAGLNTEAFF
clone_size: .; j_call: TRBJ2-2; d_call: .; v_call: TRBV19; cdr3_nt: TGTGCCAGTAGTATACAGAAAGACACCGGGGAGCTGTTTTTT; cdr3_aa: CASSIQKDTGELFF
clone_size: .; j_call: TRBJ2-5; d_call: TRBD2; v_call: TRBV7-9; cdr3_nt: TGTGCCAGCAGCTTTACTAGCGGATTAGAGACCCAGTACTTC; cdr3_aa: CASSFTSGLETQYF
clone_size: .; j_call: TRBJ1-1; d_call: TRBD1; v_call: TRBV6-5; cdr3_nt: TGTGCCAGCAGTTACGGGACAGGGGTGGGCACTGAAGCTTTCTTT; cdr3_aa: CASSYGTGVGTEAFF
clone_size: .; j_call: TRBJ1-1; d_call: TRBD1; v_call: TRBV11-2; cdr3_nt: TGTGCCAGCAGCTTCTTCGGACAGGGAGTCCCTGAAGCTTTCTTT; cdr3_aa: CASSFFGQGVPEAFF
clone_size: .; j_call: TRBJ2-3; d_call: TRBD1; v_call: TRBV9; cdr3_nt: TGTGCCAGCAGCAGAGGTGGGGGACAGGGAAGAGATACGCAGTATTTT; cdr3_aa: CASSRGGGQGRDTQYF
clone_size: .; j_call: TRBJ2-2; d_call: TRBD1; v_call: TRBV12-5; cdr3_nt: TGTGCTAGTGGTTTGGTGGTCTGGACAGGGGGCGTTGCTGATGGCGGGGAGCTGTTTTTT; cdr3_aa: CASGLVVWTGGVADGGELFF
clone_size: once; j_call: TRBJ1-1; d_call: .; v_call: TRBV6-6; cdr3_nt: TGTGCCAGCAGTCCACTCGGGGGGCCTGAAGCTTTCTTT; cdr3_aa: CASSPLGGPEAFF
clone_size: .; j_call: TRBJ2-1; d_call: TRBD2; v_call: TRBV7-8; cdr3_nt: TGTGCCAGCAGCGCTATACTACTAGCGGGAGGACGCAATGAGCAGTTCTTC; cdr3_aa: CASSAILLAGGRNEQFF
clone_size: once; j_call: TRBJ1-2; d_call: TRBD1; v_call: TRBV30; cdr3_nt: TGTGCCTGGAGGGGAGACAGGGGGAACTATGGCTACACCTTC; cdr3_aa: CAWRGDRGNYGYTF
clone_size: .; j_call: TRBJ1-1; d_call: .; v_call: TRBV2; cdr3_nt: TGTGCCAGCAGTGAAGCGTCAGGTATGGGCACTGAAGCTTTCTTT; cdr3_aa: CASSEASGMGTEAFF
clone_size: few; j_call: TRBJ2-3; d_call: TRBD2; v_call: TRBV5-1; cdr3_nt: TGCGCCAGCAGCTCACTAGCGGGCGACACAGATACGCAGTATTTT; cdr3_aa: CASSSLAGDTDTQYF
clone_size: .; j_call: TRBJ2-7; d_call: .; v_call: TRBV6-5; cdr3_nt: TGTGCCAGCAAAGGGAGTAACGAGCAGTACTTC; cdr3_aa: CASKGSNEQYF
clone_size: few; j_call: TRBJ1-1; d_call: TRBD1; v_call: TRBV5-1; cdr3_nt: TGCGCCAGCAGCTTGGGGGACAGGGGGCACACTGAAGCTTTCTTT; cdr3_aa: CASSLGDRGHTEAFF
clone_size: .; j_call: TRBJ2-1; d_call: .; v_call: TRBV15; cdr3_nt: TGTGCCACCAGCAGAGATCTCGGCTCCTACAATGAGCAGTTCTTC; cdr3_aa: CATSRDLGSYNEQFF
clone_size: .; j_call: TRBJ1-2; d_call: TRBD1; v_call: TRBV9; cdr3_nt: TGTGCCAGCAGCGTGGGACAGGGGGCAGGCGGCTATGGCTACACCTTC; cdr3_aa: CASSVGQGAGGYGYTF
clone_size: once; j_call: TRBJ2-7; d_call: TRBD2; v_call: TRBV5-4; cdr3_nt: TGTGCCAGCAGCTCACTAGCGGGAGGCGAGCAGTACTTC; cdr3_aa: CASSSLAGGEQYF
clone_size: once; j_call: TRBJ1-4; d_call: .; v_call: TRBV5-3; cdr3_nt: TGTGCCAGAGGGAAAACCACAGGGACATATAATGAAAAACTGTTTTTT; cdr3_aa: CARGKTTGTYNEKLFF
clone_size: .; j_call: TRBJ1-1; d_call: .; v_call: TRBV15; cdr3_nt: TGTGCCACCAGCAGAGTCCCCAAGGGGGACACTGAAGCTTTCTTT; cdr3_aa: CATSRVPKGDTEAFF
clone_size: .; j_call: TRBJ2-3; d_call: .; v_call: TRBV4-3; cdr3_nt: TGCGCCAGCAGCCAATCTCCTTCAGGGCAAGATACGCAGTATTTT; cdr3_aa: CASSQSPSGQDTQYF
clone_size: .; j_call: TRBJ2-7; d_call: TRBD1; v_call: TRBV6-1; cdr3_nt: TGTGCCAGCAGTCCGAAACCGGGACAGATTAACTTC; cdr3_aa: CASSPKPGQINF
clone_size: once; j_call: TRBJ2-6; d_call: .; v_call: TRBV5-4; cdr3_nt: TGTGCCAGCAGCACCCCCTGGGGGGACGGGGCCAACGTCCTGACTTTC; cdr3_aa: CASSTPWGDGANVLTF